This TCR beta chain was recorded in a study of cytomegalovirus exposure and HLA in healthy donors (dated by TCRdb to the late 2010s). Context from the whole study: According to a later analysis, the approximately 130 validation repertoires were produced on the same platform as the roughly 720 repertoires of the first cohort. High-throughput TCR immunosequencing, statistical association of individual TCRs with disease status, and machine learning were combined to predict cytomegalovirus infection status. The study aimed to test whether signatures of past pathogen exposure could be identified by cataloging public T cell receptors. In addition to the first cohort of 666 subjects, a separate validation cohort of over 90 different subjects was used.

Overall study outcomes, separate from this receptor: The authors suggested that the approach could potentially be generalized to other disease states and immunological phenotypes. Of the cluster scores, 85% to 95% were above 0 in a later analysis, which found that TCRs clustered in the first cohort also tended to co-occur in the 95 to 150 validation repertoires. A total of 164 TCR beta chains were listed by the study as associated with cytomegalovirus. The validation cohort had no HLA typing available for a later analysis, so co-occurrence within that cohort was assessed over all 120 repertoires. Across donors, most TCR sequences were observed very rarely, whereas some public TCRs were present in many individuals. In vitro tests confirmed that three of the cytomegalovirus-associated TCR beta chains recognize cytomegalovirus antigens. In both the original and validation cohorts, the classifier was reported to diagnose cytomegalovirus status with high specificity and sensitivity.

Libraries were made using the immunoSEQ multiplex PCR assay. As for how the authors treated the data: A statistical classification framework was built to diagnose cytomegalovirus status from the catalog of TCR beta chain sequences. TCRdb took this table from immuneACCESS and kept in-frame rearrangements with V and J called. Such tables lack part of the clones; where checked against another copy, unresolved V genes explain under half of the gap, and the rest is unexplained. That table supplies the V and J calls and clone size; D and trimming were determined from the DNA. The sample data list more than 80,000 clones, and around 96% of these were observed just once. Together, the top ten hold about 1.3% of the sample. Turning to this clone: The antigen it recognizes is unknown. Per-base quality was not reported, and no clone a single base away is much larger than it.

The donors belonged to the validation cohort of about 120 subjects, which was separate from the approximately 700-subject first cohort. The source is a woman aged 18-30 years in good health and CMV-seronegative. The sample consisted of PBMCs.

The CDR3 protein is CASSVFQDNNEQFF. The DNA sequence follows: TGTGCCAGCAGCGTTTTCCAGGACAACAATGAGCAGTTCTTC. Here the chain combines TRBV9 and TRBJ2-1; the D region possibly corresponds to TRBD1 (5 bases align). The V end loses 2 bases and the J end loses 5 bases, and a stretch of 11 bases separates them. The CDR3 contains 14 residues, cysteine and phenylalanine counted. Kept here is only the CDR3 DNA, which spans 42 bases and is read in frame from base 1. Reading the germline V gene gives CDR1 SGDLS and CDR2 YYNGEE. Reference TRBV9 and TRBJ2-1 genes cover what lies past the CDR3, so the full variable domain is DSGVTQTPKHLITATGQRVTLRCSPRSGDLSVYWYQQSLDQGLQFLIQYYNGEERAKGNILERFSAQQFPDLHSELNLSSLELGDSALYFCASSVFQDNNEQFFGPGTRLTVL.